This T cell receptor (beta chain) was documented in a study of shared clonotypes between healthy human individuals. Looking at the study overall: Ranging from 18 to 49 in age, donors were two women and three men.

Healthy HIV-negative adults without recent acute infections or vaccinations served as donors. The genomic DNA of each subset was split evenly across several immunoSEQ plates. Assay used: immunoSEQ multiplex PCR; TCRdb lists only in-frame clones, some missing. The profile covers about 1.1 million clones, with around three quarters appearing a single time and 0.52% taken by the ten largest. The sample consisted of memory CD4+ T cells from PBMCs. Subset here: CD45RA-negative fraction. The clonotype originates from a man younger than 35 in good health. Some clones in this sample may be carry-over from other donors' samples.

The CDR3 reads CASSSLGGDSYEQYF. In DNA, the CDR3 is TGTGCCAGCAGCTCGCTCGGCGGGGATTCCTACGAGCAGTACTTC. This chain links TRBV7-8 with TRBJ2-5; D is perhaps TRBD2 (6 bases). TRBJ2-7 explains the end of the DNA better; the J call may be wrong. CDR3 length equals 15 residues. Germline CDR1 is SGHVS and CDR2 is FQNEAQ.